This TCR beta chain was identified in a study of siplizumab effects on memory and regulatory T cells. As for the study in general: The authors ran mixed lymphocyte reactions in pairs, with siplizumab at around 0.91 ug/mL or without drug.

This clone occurred a few times. Its matching antigen is unknown. The data were produced by immunoSEQ multiplex PCR, yet TCRdb's version contains in-frame clones alone and is incomplete. The repertoire has about 9,900 clones, around 40% of them found once; the top ten carry roughly 8%. Responder and stimulator cells in the mixed lymphocyte reaction were cultured together for roughly 6 days at 37°C. The study labelled responder PBMCs with CFSE and stimulator PBMCs with Violet Dye, then mixed them 1:1. Study outcomes and limitations: Alloreactive sequences whose origin lay in unstimulated CD4+ memory cells were significantly reduced by siplizumab.

Germline V gene sequence: CDR1 MNHNS, CDR2 SASEGT. With 6 bases removed from V and 1 base from J, the gap between germline ends came to 15 bases. The CDR3 loop spans 15 amino acids. The TCR originated in a human donor in good health; the cells came from an allogeneic mixed lymphocyte reaction. This sequence joins TRBV6-1 and TRBJ1-1; D may be TRBD1 (5 bases). Material for sequencing was CFSE-low (dividing) CD4+ T cells sorted from an allogeneic mixed lymphocyte reaction. The CDR3 region is CASRLNRRQNTEAFF. The CDR3 nucleotides are TGTGCCAGCAGACTAAACAGGAGACAGAACACTGAAGCTTTCTTT.